Below, 18 T cell receptor beta chains from the same sample are listed, as sequenced in a study of chemoradiotherapy in HPV16-positive cancers. The method was immunoSEQ multiplex PCR; TCRdb's version includes in-frame clones alone and lacks a portion of them. The sample contains about 53,000 clones, 90% of which appear only once. Source: blood, taken from a patient who underwent chemoradiotherapy. The receptor set was obtained from a human donor with HPV-associated anogenital cancer.

The rearrangement uses TRBV11-2 and TRBJ2-2; no firm D call. In germline, CDR1 is SGHAT, CDR2 FQNNGV. V lost 3 bases, J lost 0 bases, and 11 bases lay in between. The CDR3 totals 16 residues. The CDR3 is CASSFRSQANTGELFF. CDR3 in DNA: TGTGCCAGCAGCTTCAGAAGCCAGGCGAACACCGGGGAGCTGTTTTTT.

This chain connects TRBV15 to TRBJ2-4; D might be TRBD1 or TRBD2, each matching 6 bases. CDR3 length equals 15 residues. Trimming stripped 0 bases from V and 7 bases from J, with 13 bases between. CDR1 LNHNV and CDR2 YYDKDF come from the germline V gene (reference sequence). This CDR3 reads CATSRDLQGRNIQYF. In DNA form, the CDR3 reads TGTGCCACCAGCAGAGATCTGCAGGGGAGGAACATTCAGTACTTC. Filled out from reference TRBV15 and TRBJ2-4, the complete variable domain reads DAMVIQNPRYQVTQFGKPVTLSCSQTLNHNVMYWYQQKSSQAPKLLFHYYDKDFNNEADTPDNFQSRRPNTSFCFLDIRSPGLGDTAMYLCATSRDLQGRNIQYFGAGTRLSVL.

The J gene is TRBJ2-2, the V gene TRBV25-1; tentative D call: TRBD1 (7 bases). This CDR3 is built from 15 residues. The germline V gene has CDR1 MGHDK and CDR2 SYGVNS. V was cut by 4 bases and J by 5 bases, with 14 bases left in between. The DNA of the CDR3 is TGTGCCAGCAGTGCCCGACAGGGAGGAACCGGGGAGCTGTTTTTT. Encoded protein: CASSARQGGTGELFF.

The chain recombines TRBV9 with TRBJ2-1; 9 bases align to TRBD2. V lost 4 bases, J lost 2 bases, and 10 bases stayed unmatched. CDR1 is SGDLS, CDR2 YYNGEE, per germline. This CDR3 is 17 amino acids long. The DNA of the CDR3 is TGTGCCAGCAGCTCGATTTCCGGACTAGCGACCTACAATGAGCAGTTCTTC. Encoded protein: CASSSISGLATYNEQFF.

The chain is built from TRBV11-2 and TRBJ2-1; D may be TRBD1 or TRBD2 (5 bases each). Germline V CDR1 and CDR2: SGHAT, FQNNGV. This CDR3 spans 16 amino acids. Between the trimmed V and J ends, which lost 1 base and 9 bases, there was a span of 19 bases. In DNA, the CDR3 is TGTGCCAGCAGCTTAGTAAGGGACCCCCGATGGAGTGAGCAGTTCTTC. It yields the protein CASSLVRDPRWSEQFF. Drawing the rest from reference TRBV11-2 and TRBJ2-1, the complete variable domain is EAGVAQSPRYKIIEKRQSVAFWCNPISGHATLYWYQQILGQGPKLLIQFQNNGVVDDSQLPKDRFSAERLKGVDSTLKIQPAKLEDSAVYLCASSLVRDPRWSEQFFGPGTRLTVL.

This chain links TRBV30 with TRBJ1-4; the D is unclear. CDR1 is GTSNPN and CDR2 is SVGIG in the germline V gene (reference sequence). The CDR3 contains 16 residues. The V end lost 0 bases, the J end lost 7 bases, and 18 bases lay between the germline ends. The CDR3 sequence is CAWSVLETWVIEKLFF. CDR3 coding DNA: TGTGCCTGGAGTGTACTCGAGACCTGGGTTATTGAAAAACTGTTTTTT.

The chain links TRBV10-3 to TRBJ2-1, with a weak D call TRBD2 (6 bases). Germline lookup yields CDR1 ENHRY and CDR2 SYGVKD. V was clipped by 3 bases and J by 6 bases, with 18 bases between them. The CDR3 runs to 16 residues. The chain's CDR3 is CAISENDGTVGNEQFF. In DNA form, the CDR3 reads TGTGCCATCAGTGAAAATGACGGGACTGTGGGCAATGAGCAGTTCTTC.

The chain recombines TRBV11-3 with TRBJ2-1; 9 positions agree with TRBD2. J lost 2 bases, V lost 3 bases, and 2 bases had no gene match. CDR1 and CDR2 from the germline V gene are SGHNT and YENEEA. The CDR3 has 15 amino acids. CDR3 coding DNA: TGTGCCAGCAGCTTTAGCGGGGGACCCTACAATGAGCAGTTCTTC. It translates to CASSFSGGPYNEQFF.

This clone has more than one count but fewer than ten. This chain uses TRBV6-5 with TRBJ2-7, with 7 bases matching TRBD1. CDR1 is MNHEY, CDR2 SVGAGI, per germline. This CDR3 spans 15 amino acids. Trimming at V came to 6 bases and at J to 2 bases, leaving 10 bases not matched to a gene. CDR3 nucleotide sequence: TGTGCCAGCAGCCCGACAGGGAGAAAGGCCTACGAGCAGTACTTC. Translating it yields CASSPTGRKAYEQYF.

The gene calls are TRBV30 and TRBJ1-5; perhaps TRBD1 as D (5 bases). The V end lost 3 bases, the J end lost 1 base, and 7 bases lay between the germline ends. CDR3 length: 13 amino acids. CDR1 is GTSNPN, CDR2 SVGIG, per germline (reference sequence). The CDR3 sequence: CAWRRGSNQPQHF. The CDR3 coding sequence is TGTGCCTGGAGGAGGGGAAGCAATCAGCCCCAGCATTTT.

The chain has TRBV20-1 and TRBJ1-2; weak D call: TRBD1 (5 bases). This CDR3 has 10 residues. The V and J ends lost 7 bases and 5 bases respectively, with 8 bases between them. Germline assignment: CDR1 DFQATT and CDR2 SNEGSKA (reference sequence). DNA for the CDR3: TGCAGTGTCGGGGCGTATGGCTACACCTTC. Amino acids: CSVGAYGYTF.

J is TRBJ1-1 and V is TRBV19; TRBD1 matches 7 bases. Germline lookup yields CDR1 LNHDA and CDR2 SQIVND (reference sequence). The CDR3 runs to 18 residues. V lost 0 bases and J lost 0; bases outside the gene matches: 10. CDR3 sequence reads: CASSIDLSGQLMNTEAFF. The CDR3 DNA reads as TGTGCCAGTAGTATAGATCTATCGGGACAGCTCATGAACACTGAAGCTTTCTTT.

V is TRBV9 and J is TRBJ1-4, with 9 bases that match TRBD1. The junction had 9 bases not matched to a gene; V was cut back by 4 bases and J by 8 bases. The CDR3 contains 15 residues. Germline values: CDR1 SGDLS, CDR2 YYNGEE. This CDR3 reads CASSPSGQGREKLFF. For the CDR3, the DNA is TGTGCCAGCAGCCCCTCGGGACAGGGAAGGGAAAAACTGTTTTTT.

The J gene is TRBJ2-7, the V gene TRBV7-8; D remains unclear. CDR1 is SGHVS and CDR2 is FQNEAQ in the germline V gene. V lost 2 bases and J lost 5, with 13 bases in between. The CDR3 length is 14 residues. CDR3 residues: CASSLSTGRNEQYF. The CDR3, as DNA: TGTGCCAGCAGCTTAAGTACGGGTCGGAACGAGCAGTACTTC.

The gene calls are TRBV19 and TRBJ1-2; D not certain. CDR1 LNHDA and CDR2 SQIVND come from the germline V gene (reference sequence). This CDR3 region has 11 residues. The V end was cut by 6 bases, the J end by 4 bases, with 6 bases between. This chain's CDR3 is CASSEVYGYTF. The CDR3 coding sequence is TGTGCCAGTAGCGAGGTCTATGGCTACACCTTC.

The chain couples TRBV10-3 to TRBJ1-4; D uncertain. V was trimmed by 3 bases and J by 2 bases, leaving 7 bases between them. The CDR3 runs to 14 residues. Germline CDR1 and CDR2: ENHRY and SYGVKD. The CDR3: CAISEAGTNEKLFF. DNA of the CDR3: TGTGCCATCAGTGAAGCGGGGACTAATGAAAAACTGTTTTTT.

The chain joins TRBV5-1 to TRBJ2-7; 9 bases agree with TRBD2. Germline assignment: CDR1 SGHRS and CDR2 YFSETQ. The CDR3 is made up of 15 amino acids. V shed 5 bases and J 0 bases; nucleotides not matched to a gene: 6. The CDR3 DNA follows: TGCGCCAGCAGTACTCTAGCGGGGAGCTCCTACGAGCAGTACTTC. As protein: CASSTLAGSSYEQYF.

This clone has just one count. The chain recombines TRBV4-1 with TRBJ2-1, with TRBD2 identical over 11 bases. The CDR3 contains 18 residues. Germline-derived CDR1 and CDR2 are MGHRA and YSYEKL. V lost 1 base to trimming and J lost 3 bases; unmatched junction nucleotides: 8. The CDR3, as DNA: TGCGCCAGCAGCCAAGTAGCACTAGCGGGGGAGAGCTACAATGAGCAGTTCTTC. Residues: CASSQVALAGESYNEQFF.